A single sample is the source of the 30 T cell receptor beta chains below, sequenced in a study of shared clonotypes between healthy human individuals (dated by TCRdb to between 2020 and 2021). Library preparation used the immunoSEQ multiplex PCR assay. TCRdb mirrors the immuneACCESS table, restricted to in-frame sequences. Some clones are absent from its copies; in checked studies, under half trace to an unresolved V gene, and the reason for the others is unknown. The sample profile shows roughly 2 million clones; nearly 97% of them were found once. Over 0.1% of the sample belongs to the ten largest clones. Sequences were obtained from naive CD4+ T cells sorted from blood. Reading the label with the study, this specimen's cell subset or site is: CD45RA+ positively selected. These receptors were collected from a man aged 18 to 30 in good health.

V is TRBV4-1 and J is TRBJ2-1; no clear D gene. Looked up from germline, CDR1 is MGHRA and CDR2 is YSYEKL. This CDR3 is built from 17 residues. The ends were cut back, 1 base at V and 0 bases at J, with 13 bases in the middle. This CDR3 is CASSQVANSPSYNEQFF. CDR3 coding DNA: TGCGCCAGCAGCCAAGTGGCTAATAGCCCCTCCTACAATGAGCAGTTCTTC.

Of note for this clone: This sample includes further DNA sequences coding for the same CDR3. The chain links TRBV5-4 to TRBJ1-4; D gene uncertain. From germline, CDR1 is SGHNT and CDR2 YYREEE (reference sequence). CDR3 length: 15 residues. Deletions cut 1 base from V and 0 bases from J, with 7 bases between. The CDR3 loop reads CASSLRGPTNEKLFF. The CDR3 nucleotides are TGTGCCAGCAGCTTGCGCGGCCCAACTAATGAAAAACTGTTTTTT.

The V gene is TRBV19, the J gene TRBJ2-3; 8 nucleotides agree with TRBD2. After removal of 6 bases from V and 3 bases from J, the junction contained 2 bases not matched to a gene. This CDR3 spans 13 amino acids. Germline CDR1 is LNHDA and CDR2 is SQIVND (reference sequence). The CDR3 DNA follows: TGTGCCAGTAGCTTAGCGGGGACAGATACGCAGTATTTT. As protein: CASSLAGTDTQYF.

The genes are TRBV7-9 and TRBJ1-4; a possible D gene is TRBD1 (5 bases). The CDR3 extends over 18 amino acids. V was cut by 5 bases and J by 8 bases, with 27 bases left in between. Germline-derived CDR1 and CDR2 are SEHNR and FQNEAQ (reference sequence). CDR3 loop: CASSDGHHSPLYEEKLFF. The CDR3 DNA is TGTGCCAGCAGCGATGGACACCACTCCCCTCTCTATGAGGAAAAACTGTTTTTT.

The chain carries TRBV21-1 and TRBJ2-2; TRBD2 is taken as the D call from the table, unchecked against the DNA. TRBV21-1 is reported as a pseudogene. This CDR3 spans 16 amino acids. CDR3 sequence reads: CASSKKVSGSTGELFF. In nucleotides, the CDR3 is TGTGCCAGCAGCAAAAAGGTTAGCGGCAGCACCGGGGAGCTGTTTTTT.

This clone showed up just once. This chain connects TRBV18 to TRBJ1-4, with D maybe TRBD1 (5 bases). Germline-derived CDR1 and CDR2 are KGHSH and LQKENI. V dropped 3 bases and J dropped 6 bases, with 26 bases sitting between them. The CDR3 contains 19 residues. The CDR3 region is CASSPPSKGVPGEYEKLFF. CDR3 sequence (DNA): TGTGCCAGCTCACCGCCCAGCAAAGGGGTGCCTGGTGAATATGAAAAACTGTTTTTT.

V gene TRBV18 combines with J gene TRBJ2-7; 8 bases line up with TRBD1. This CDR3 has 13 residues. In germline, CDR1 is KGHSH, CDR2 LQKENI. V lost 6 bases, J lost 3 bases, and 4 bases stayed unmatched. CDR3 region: CASSQGADYEQYF. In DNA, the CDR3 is TGTGCCAGCTCCCAGGGGGCGGACTACGAGCAGTACTTC.

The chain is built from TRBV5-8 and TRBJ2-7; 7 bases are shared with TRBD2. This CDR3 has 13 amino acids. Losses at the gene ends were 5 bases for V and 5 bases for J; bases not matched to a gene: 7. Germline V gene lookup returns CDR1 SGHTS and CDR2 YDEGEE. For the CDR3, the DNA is TGTGCCAGCAGTTTTAGCGGGCGCAACGAGCAGTACTTC. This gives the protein CASSFSGRNEQYF. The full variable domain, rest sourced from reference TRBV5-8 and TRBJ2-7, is EAGVTQSPTHLIKTRGQQATLRCSPISGHTSVYWYQQALGLGLQFLLWYDEGEERNRGNFPPRFSGRQFPNYSSELNVNALELEDSALYLCASSFSGRNEQYFGPGTRLTVT.

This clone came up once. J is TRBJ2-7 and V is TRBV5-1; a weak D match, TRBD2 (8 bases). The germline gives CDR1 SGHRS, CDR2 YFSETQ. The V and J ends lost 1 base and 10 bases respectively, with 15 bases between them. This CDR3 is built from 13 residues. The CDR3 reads CASSLIAGTDQYF. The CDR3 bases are TGCGCCAGCAGCTTGATAGCGGGGACAGATCAGTACTTC.

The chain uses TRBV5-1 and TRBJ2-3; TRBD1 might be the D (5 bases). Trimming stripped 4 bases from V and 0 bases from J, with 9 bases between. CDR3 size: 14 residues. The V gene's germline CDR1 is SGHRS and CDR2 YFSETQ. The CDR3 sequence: CASSQGSSTDTQYF. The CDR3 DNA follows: TGCGCCAGCAGCCAGGGTTCTAGCACAGATACGCAGTATTTT.

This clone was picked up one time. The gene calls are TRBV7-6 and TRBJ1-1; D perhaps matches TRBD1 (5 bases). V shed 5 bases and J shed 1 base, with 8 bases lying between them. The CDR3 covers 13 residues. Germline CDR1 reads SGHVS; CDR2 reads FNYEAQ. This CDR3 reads CASSMGPNTEAFF. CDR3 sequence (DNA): TGTGCCAGCAGCATGGGACCGAACACTGAAGCTTTCTTT. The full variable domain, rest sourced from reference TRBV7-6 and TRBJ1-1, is GAGVSQSPRYKVTKRGQDVALRCDPISGHVSLYWYRQALGQGPEFLTYFNYEAQQDKSGLPNDRFSAERPEGSISTLTIQRTEQRDSAMYRCASSMGPNTEAFFGQGTRLTVV.

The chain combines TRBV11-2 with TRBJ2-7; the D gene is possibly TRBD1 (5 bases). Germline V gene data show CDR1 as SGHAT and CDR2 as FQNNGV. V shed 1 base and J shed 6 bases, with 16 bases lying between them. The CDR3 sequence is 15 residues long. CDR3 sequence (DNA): TGTGCCAGCAGCTTAGGGGGCGCGAAATGGTCCGAGCAGTACTTC. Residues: CASSLGGAKWSEQYF.

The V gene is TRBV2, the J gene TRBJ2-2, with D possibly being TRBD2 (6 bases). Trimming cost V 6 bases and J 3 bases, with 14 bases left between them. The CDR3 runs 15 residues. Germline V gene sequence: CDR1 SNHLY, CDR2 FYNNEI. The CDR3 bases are TGTGCCAGCAGCTGGGAGGCATCGGACACCGGGGAGCTGTTTTTT. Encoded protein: CASSWEASDTGELFF.

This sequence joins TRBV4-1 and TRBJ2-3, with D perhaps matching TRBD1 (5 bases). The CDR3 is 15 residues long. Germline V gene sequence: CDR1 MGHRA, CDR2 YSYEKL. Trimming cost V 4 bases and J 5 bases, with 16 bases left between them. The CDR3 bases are TGCGCCAGCAGCCCCGATTGGGGCGAGGTAGATACGCAGTATTTT. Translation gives CASSPDWGEVDTQYF.

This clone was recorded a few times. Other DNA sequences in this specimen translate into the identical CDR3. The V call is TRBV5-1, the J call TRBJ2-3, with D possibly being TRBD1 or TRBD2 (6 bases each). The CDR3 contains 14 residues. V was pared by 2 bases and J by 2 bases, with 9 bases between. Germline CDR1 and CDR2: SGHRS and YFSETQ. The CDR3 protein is CASSLGGPTDTQYF. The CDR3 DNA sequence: TGCGCCAGCAGCTTAGGGGGGCCCACAGATACGCAGTATTTT.

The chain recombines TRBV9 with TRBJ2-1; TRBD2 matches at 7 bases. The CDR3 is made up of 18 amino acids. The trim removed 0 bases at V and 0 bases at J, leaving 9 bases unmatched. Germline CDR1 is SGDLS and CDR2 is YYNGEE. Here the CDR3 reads CASSVAGEGISSYNEQFF. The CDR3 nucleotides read TGTGCCAGCAGCGTAGCCGGGGAGGGGATAAGCTCCTACAATGAGCAGTTCTTC.

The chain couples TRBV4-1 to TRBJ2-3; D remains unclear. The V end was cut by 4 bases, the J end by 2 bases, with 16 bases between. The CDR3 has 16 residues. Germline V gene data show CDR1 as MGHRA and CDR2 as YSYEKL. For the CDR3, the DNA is TGCGCCAGCAGCCGAACCCCCGGGCTACCCACAGATACGCAGTATTTT. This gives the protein CASSRTPGLPTDTQYF.

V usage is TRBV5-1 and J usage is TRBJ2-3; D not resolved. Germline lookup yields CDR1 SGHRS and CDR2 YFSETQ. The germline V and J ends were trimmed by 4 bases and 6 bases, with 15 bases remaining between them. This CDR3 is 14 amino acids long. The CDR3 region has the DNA TGCGCCAGCAGCCAGGACCGCGCTCCGGATACGCAGTATTTT. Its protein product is CASSQDRAPDTQYF.

For the CDR3, the DNA is TGTGCCAGCAGTTCCGAGCAGGGGAGACTGACCTACGAGCAGTACTTC. It specifies CASSSEQGRLTYEQYF. The V and J genes are TRBV28 and TRBJ2-7, with D maybe TRBD1 (6 bases). V shed 4 bases and J shed 2 bases, with 18 bases lying between them. The germline V gene encodes CDR1 MDHEN and CDR2 SYDVKM. The CDR3 contains 16 residues. Using reference TRBV28 and TRBJ2-7 for the parts outside the CDR3, the full variable domain is DVKVTQSSRYLVKRTGEKVFLECVQDMDHENMFWYRQDPGLGLRLIYFSYDVKMKEKGDIPEGYSVSREKKERFSLILESASTNQTSMYLCASSSEQGRLTYEQYFGPGTRLTVT.

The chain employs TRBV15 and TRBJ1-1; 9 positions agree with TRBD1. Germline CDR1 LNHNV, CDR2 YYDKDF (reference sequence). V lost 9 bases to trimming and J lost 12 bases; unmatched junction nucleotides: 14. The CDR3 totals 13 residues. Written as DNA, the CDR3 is TGTGCCACTAATTCCCGGGACAGGGTAATATCTTTCTTT. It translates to CATNSRDRVISFF.

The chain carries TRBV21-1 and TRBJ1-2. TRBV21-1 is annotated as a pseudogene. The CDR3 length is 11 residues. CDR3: CASSPPGSYTF. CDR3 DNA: TGTGCCAGCAGCCCCCCGGGTAGCTACACCTTC.

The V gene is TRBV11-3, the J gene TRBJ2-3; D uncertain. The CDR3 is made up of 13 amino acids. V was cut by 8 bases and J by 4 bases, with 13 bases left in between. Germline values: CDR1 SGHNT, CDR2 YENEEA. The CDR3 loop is CASGPPSSDTQYF. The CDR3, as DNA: TGTGCCAGCGGACCCCCATCTTCAGATACGCAGTATTTT.

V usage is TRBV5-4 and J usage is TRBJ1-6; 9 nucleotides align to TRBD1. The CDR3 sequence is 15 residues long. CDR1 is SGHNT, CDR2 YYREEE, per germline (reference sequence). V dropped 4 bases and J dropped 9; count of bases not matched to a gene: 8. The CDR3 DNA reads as TGTGCCAGCAGCCAACCGGACAGGGGAGGTTCACCCCTCCACTTT. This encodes CASSQPDRGGSPLHF.

For the CDR3, the DNA is TGCGCCAGCAGCTCAGAGATTCATTCAGATACGCAGTATTTT. It encodes CASSSEIHSDTQYF. V and J are TRBV5-1 and TRBJ2-3; D not resolved. The V and J ends lost 3 bases and 4 bases respectively, with 12 bases between them. The CDR3 runs to 14 residues. The germline CDR1 and CDR2 sequences are SGHRS and YFSETQ.

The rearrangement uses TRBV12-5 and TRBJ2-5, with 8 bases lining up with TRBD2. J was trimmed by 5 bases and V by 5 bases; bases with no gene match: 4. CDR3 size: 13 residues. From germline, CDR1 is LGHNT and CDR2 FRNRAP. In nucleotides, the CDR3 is TGTGCTAGTGGTGGGAGCGGGAGTGAGACCCAGTACTTC. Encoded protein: CASGGSGSETQYF.

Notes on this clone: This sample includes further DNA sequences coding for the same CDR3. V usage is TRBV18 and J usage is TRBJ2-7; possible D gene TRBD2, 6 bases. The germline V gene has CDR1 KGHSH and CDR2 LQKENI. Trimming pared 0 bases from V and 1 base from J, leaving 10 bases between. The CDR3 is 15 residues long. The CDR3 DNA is TGTGCCAGCTCACCACCTAGCGGAAGATCCTACGAGCAGTACTTC. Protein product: CASSPPSGRSYEQYF.

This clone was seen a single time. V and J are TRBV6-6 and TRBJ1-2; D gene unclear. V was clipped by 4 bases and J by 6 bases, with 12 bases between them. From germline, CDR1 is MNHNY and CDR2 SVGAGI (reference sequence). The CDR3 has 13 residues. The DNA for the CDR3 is TGTGCCAGCAGTTCCGCCAACATGAATGGCTACACCTTC. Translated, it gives CASSSANMNGYTF.

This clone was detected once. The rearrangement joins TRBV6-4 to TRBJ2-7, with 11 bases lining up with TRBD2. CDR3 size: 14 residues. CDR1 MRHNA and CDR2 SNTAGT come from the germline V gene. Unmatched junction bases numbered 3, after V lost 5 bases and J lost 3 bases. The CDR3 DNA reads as TGTGCCAGCAGTCGCACTAGCGGGAGCTACGAGCAGTACTTC. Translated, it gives CASSRTSGSYEQYF.

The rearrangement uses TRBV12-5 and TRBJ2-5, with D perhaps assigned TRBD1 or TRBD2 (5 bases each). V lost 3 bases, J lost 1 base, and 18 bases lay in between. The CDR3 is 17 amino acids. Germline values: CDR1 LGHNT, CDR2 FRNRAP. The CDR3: CASGLILGTEVQETQYF. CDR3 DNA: TGTGCTAGTGGTTTAATCTTAGGGACGGAGGTCCAAGAGACCCAGTACTTC.

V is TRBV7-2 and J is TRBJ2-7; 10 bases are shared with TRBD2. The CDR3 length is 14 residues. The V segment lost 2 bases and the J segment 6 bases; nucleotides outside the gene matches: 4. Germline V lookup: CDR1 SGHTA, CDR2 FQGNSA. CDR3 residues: CASSLSGRATEQYF. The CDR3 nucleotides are TGTGCCAGCAGCTTAAGCGGGAGGGCCACCGAGCAGTACTTC.